Described below is a single T cell receptor (beta chain) sequence and its context. The clone's antigen remains unknown. Per-nucleotide qualities are absent, and no much larger clonotype sits a single base away. The cohort was made up of approximately 700 healthy bone marrow donors. At the time of sampling, all cohort members were nominally healthy, though unrecorded immune exposures were likely present. The donor tested CMV seropositive and was one of the 289 seropositive cohort members. A peripheral blood sample was provided by each donor, and peripheral blood mononuclear cells were used for TCR beta sequencing. Genomic DNA extraction from the blood cell samples was performed with the Qiagen DNeasy Blood Extraction Kit. The trim is 0 bases for V and 4 bases for J, with a gap of 13 bases between the germline ends. The cysteine opens and the phenylalanine closes a CDR3 of 15 amino acids. Solely the CDR3 DNA is kept, with 45 bases framed from the first base. Looking up the germline V gene yields CDR1 SGHRS and CDR2 YFSETQ.

The record originates from a study of cytomegalovirus exposure and HLA in healthy donors (dated by TCRdb to 2015 to 2018). Some background on the complete study: An earlier analysis of approximately 550 of the donors reported 250 to 350 Gb of sequence data and around 110 million unique TCR beta sequences from 150 million to 200 million T cells. An earlier analysis of approximately 500 of the donors applied high-throughput TCR beta sequencing to assess whether each TCR beta V gene segment acted as functional or pseudogenic. In addition to the first cohort of hundreds of subjects, a separate validation cohort of approximately 130 different subjects was used. Rather than drawing on any new phenotypic data, the later analysis identified candidate immune exposures from TCR beta sequences and the way those sequences occurred across donors. To predict cytomegalovirus infection status, the study combined high-throughput TCR immunosequencing, statistical association of individual TCRs with disease status, and machine learning. Because of strong linkage in the cohort, four or five DR-DQ haplotypes were treated as single units for association and clustering. A later analysis re-analyzed previously published TCR beta repertoires from roughly 600 donors and added high-resolution HLA genotyping to study TCR occurrence patterns. Around 300 gigabases of sequencing data and tens of millions of unique TCR sequences were included in an early release covering 500 to 750 HLA-typed donors. Using immunosequencing, the study profiled T cell repertoires from 500 to 800 subjects and related those repertoires to cytomegalovirus serostatus. Of the roughly 390 genotyped donors, 65% to 90% were placed in the genetic ancestry cluster associated with self-reported Caucasian donors. Donor age, sex, ethnicity and CMV serostatus were compiled alongside the repertoire data. The aim of the study was to test whether cataloging public T cell receptors could identify signatures of past pathogen exposure. Every discovery cohort repertoire had been produced on one sequencing platform. Among about 400 genotyped donors of the cohort, an average of around 250,000 unique TCR beta nucleotide sequences was sequenced per donor, of which 15% to 20% were non-productive. Typing coverage varied by locus: about 620-630 donors for A, B, C, DRB1 and DQB1; roughly 520 for DQA1; around 610 for DPA1; some 470 for DPB1. HLA typing included class I and class II loci at four-digit resolution. Genome-wide SNP genotypes for about three fifths of the roughly 670 donors were used in a later genetic analysis, which treated that subset as a discovery cohort.

Libraries were prepared through the immunoSEQ multiplex PCR assay. For the multiplex PCR, a mixture combining 60 forward primers for TCR Vbeta segments and 13 reverse primers for TCR Jbeta segments was used. The CDR3 region of rearranged TCR beta genes was amplified from genomic DNA by a multiplex PCR assay. The Illumina HiSeq System was used to sequence the amplified TCR beta libraries as 87-base-pair reads. Concerning the study's data processing: A later analysis counted approximately 76 million unique TCR beta chains across the 650 to 800 repertoires, and 9.5 million to 11 million of these chains were shared by at least two donors. Raw reads were error-corrected and collapsed into unique sequences with a nearest-neighbor algorithm that merged closely related sequences to remove PCR and sequencing errors. CDR3 sequences were aligned to IMGT reference sequences to assign V, D and J gene segments. For a sequence to be retained, at least a six-nucleotide match to both a V gene segment and a J gene segment was required. Rearrangements were classified as productive when the CDR3 lacked stop codons and remained in frame with V and J, and all other rearrangements were classified as non-productive. Following IMGT convention, CDR3 was defined as the stretch from the second conserved V-encoded cysteine up to the conserved J-encoded phenylalanine. Sequences without an unambiguous match to a single V gene segment were excluded from the earlier analysis of about 630 of the donors. In an earlier analysis of approximately 560 of the donors, a V segment was called functional when productive rearrangements were above 56.7%, and segregating when the standard deviation between donors exceeded 5%. A statistical classification framework was built to diagnose cytomegalovirus status from the catalog of TCR beta chain sequences. In a later analysis, TCR nucleotide sequences were compared against IMGT/GENE-DB human TR gene sequences so that V and J genes could be assigned. In a later analysis, CDR3 sequences and most-parsimonious VDJ recombination scenarios were assigned using the TCRdist pipeline. In a later analysis, each TCR beta chain was defined by its CDR3 amino acid sequence together with its V-gene family, and reads lacking a unique V-gene family were excluded. In a later analysis, fewer than 600 highly shared, low-generation-probability nucleotide sequences were removed to address suspected cross-contamination and a sequencing artifact. For each public chain, a later analysis derived a clonal expansion index from normalized ranks of inferred template counts within each repertoire. Generation probabilities in a later analysis came from a VDJ recombination model fitted to out-of-frame rearrangements, and those results were checked against IGoR. In a later analysis, hypergeometric tests were used to score TCR-TCR, TCR-HLA and TCR-CMV co-occurrence, with a repertoire-size bias correction applied to TCR pairs. In a later analysis, false discovery rates were estimated by permuting HLA or CMV assignments 20 times. In a later analysis, co-occurring TCRs were grouped using DBSCAN, with TCRdist sequence similarity added in when clustering inside HLA-allele-positive subsets. Repertoires with fewer than 30,000 or more than 120,000 public chains were left out of co-occurrence clustering, as were about 5 repertoires with anomalous nucleotide sharing. This immuneACCESS table, as held by TCRdb, lists in-frame sequences with V and J called but not all clones. Of the missing ones, under half trace to an unresolved V gene in checked studies; the others have no known cause. V and J calls and clone size are those listed in that table; D and trimming were worked out from the DNA. Counted in this sample were 110,000 or so clones; 67% of them appeared once. The top ten clonotypes cover roughly 8.3% of the sample.

Here is what the overall study found, with its caveats: At a false discovery rate of 0.05, a later analysis linked 16,000 or so TCR beta sequences to specific HLA alleles. A further reported finding was that TCR beta sequences accurately predicted the HLA-A and HLA-B alleles for most subjects in the first cohort. According to a later analysis, most CMV-associated TCR beta chains appeared to be HLA-restricted, and the HLA associations seemed to be driven largely by CMV exposure. Cytomegalovirus status was reported to be diagnosed by the classifier with high specificity and sensitivity in both the original and validation cohorts. In a later genetic analysis, a missense DCLRE1C variant was associated with V-gene and J-gene trimming of TCR beta chains, and the association was replicated in an independent cohort. Compared with equally common non-associated chains, HLA-associated TCR beta chains in a later analysis were more clonally expanded and had lower generation probabilities. Three of the identified cytomegalovirus-associated TCR beta chains were confirmed in vitro to be specific for cytomegalovirus antigens. The presence/absence analyses assumed that sequencing depth was roughly uniform across donors, and that assumption may not be true. HLA typing was unavailable for some donors at each locus, so association tests used only the typed subset. The study listed 164 TCR beta chains as associated with cytomegalovirus. The cohort was sequenced for TCR beta chains only, and without alpha or paired-chain data the features that could be detected were limited. While some public TCRs were present in many individuals, most TCR sequences turned up only very rarely across donors. The sequencing pipeline was judged likely to have produced a cluster of highly shared sequence variants as a technical artifact. Several of the top co-occurrence clusters appeared to be linked to parvovirus B19, influenza, CMV and Epstein-Barr virus, according to a later analysis. The authors suggested that the approach could potentially be generalized to other disease states and immunological phenotypes. Assigning TCR associations to individual alleles was difficult when HLA alleles, especially DR and DQ, strongly co-occurred. In a later genetic analysis, fewer N-insertions in productive TCRs were reported among donors in an Asian-associated ancestry cluster than the roughly 700-donor mean. Correlated functional status among segregating V segments might be attributable to linkage disequilibrium, but an unknown experimental factor could not be ruled out. The 87-base-pair reads could not distinguish some IMGT-functional V segments, including TRBV6-2 and TRBV6-3, so those segments were excluded. Because counts were too low, seventeen rarely observed V segments, including chromosome 9 orphons, were left out of the earlier analysis of roughly 600 of the donors. The only immune exposure information available for the cohort was CMV serostatus. Broadly in line with IMGT annotations, most TCR beta V segments showed up in productive rearrangements about 90% or about 30% of the time in an earlier analysis of 450 to 750 of the donors. In a later analysis, TCR association rates were found to vary across HLA loci, with the most associated TCRs seen for DRB1 alleles and the fewest for HLA-C alleles.

This receptor was identified in a man aged 18 to 29 in good health and CMV-seropositive. The sample was PBMCs. The rearrangement joined TRBV5-1 to TRBJ1-1, with the D segment identity uncertain. The CDR3 reads as follows: CASSLVSGGGTEAFF. The DNA is TGCGCCAGCAGCTTGGTTTCGGGCGGAGGCACTGAAGCTTTCTTT.